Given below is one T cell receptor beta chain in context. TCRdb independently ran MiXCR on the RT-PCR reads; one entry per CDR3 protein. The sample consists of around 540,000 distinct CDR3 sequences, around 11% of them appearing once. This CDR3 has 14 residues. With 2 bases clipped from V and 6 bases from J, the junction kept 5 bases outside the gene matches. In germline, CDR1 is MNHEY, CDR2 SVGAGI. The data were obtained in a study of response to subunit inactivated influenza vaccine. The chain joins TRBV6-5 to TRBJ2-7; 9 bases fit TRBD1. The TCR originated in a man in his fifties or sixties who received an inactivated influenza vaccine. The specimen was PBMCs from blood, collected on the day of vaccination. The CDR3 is CASSYREDRGEQYF. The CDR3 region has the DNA TGTGCCAGCAGTTACCGAGAGGACAGGGGCGAGCAGTACTTC.